The text below deals with one T cell receptor beta chain. Its cognate antigen has yet to be identified. Base qualities were left out, and no much larger clone turns up one base away. V has 0 bases trimmed and J has 4 bases trimmed; junction bases matching no gene number 6. The CDR3 numbers 16 residues from cysteine through phenylalanine. The DNA shown is the 48-base CDR3, in frame from base 1. As encoded in the germline V gene, CDR1 is MGHRA while CDR2 is YSYEKL. The data are from a study of T cell repertoires in ileal Crohn's disease (dated by TCRdb to between 2018 and 2020). For context, the study as a whole: At the time of surgery, around 35% of patients were active smokers, and the median duration of disease was 7.9 years. Surgery was performed for a complication in all patients, with stricturing disease in about 61% and penetrating disease in 39%. About half of the patients received postoperative therapy: about a dozen received thiopurines and approximately 19 received anti-TNF agents. A prospective multicentre cohort supplied the 55 or so Crohn's disease patients whose TCR repertoires were analysed. The study was conducted in parallel with a multicentre cohort built to find predictors of early endoscopic recurrence after ileocolonic resection. Endoscopic postoperative recurrence was defined by a Rutgeerts score above i0. A total of about 170 mucosal samples from about 50 patients were sequenced, with samples obtained at several locations on the surgical specimen and at postoperative endoscopy. Broader findings and caveats from the paper: Mucosal CD4 and CD8 T cells were sorted and sequenced only in a subgroup of patients, the size of which was not stated. Compared with CD4 T cells, sorted CD8 T cells contained more high-frequency clones, which suggests that the mucosal expansions were mostly CD8. Compared with non-smokers, patients who were active smokers at surgery showed a significantly higher proportion of clonal expansions (around 24% vs 18%, p=0.02). Higher percentages of high-frequency clones at the time of surgery were linked to endoscopic recurrence, and every patient with clonality above 26.8% (18/57) had recurrence.

For commercial TCRB immunosequencing, five hundred nanograms of biopsy DNA were submitted for each sample. Adaptive Biotechnology amplified the CDR3 regions from genomic DNA with a two-step multiplex PCR designed to control amplification bias. The first PCR used primers for every V and J gene segment; the second PCR added barcodes and Illumina adapters. CDR3 libraries were sequenced on an Illumina instrument. Per the source publication's procedure: Analysis combined the vendor-provided pipelines with custom analysis of raw data in R/Bioconductor under R version 3.3.0. Clonality, which ranges from 0 to 1, was calculated as the inverse of the normalised Shannon entropy across all productive clones. High-frequency clones were defined as the share of the repertoire taken up by the top 100 clones, keeping only clones that passed a 95% confidence test. Repertoire diversity was measured with the Simpson index, and overlap between samples was measured with the Morisita-Horn index. The immuneACCESS repertoire file appears here via TCRdb, limited to in-frame rearrangements. These files lack a portion of the clones; in checked studies, under half of the deficit traces to unresolved V genes, and the cause of the others is not known. From that table come the V and J calls and clone size; the DNA was used to work out D and trimming. In all, the sample holds roughly 16,000 clones, and about 93% of those were seen once. Of the sample, 3% to 3.5% falls within the top ten clones.

Adults with ileal or ileocolonic Crohn's disease and an indication for ileocolonic resection were eligible for inclusion. Whole ileal mucosal biopsies were stored frozen at -80°C before DNA extraction. A TRizol-based method was used to extract genomic DNA from the frozen whole biopsies, and the DNA was quantified with a NanoDrop 2000 spectrophotometer. The source is an adult with Crohn's disease. The rearrangement joined TRBV4-1 to TRBJ1-2; 9 junctional bases match TRBD1. What was sequenced was ileal tissue. The sequenced DNA: TGCGCCAGCAGCCAAGAGGGGGGACAGGGCGGCTATGGCTACACCTTC. This yields the protein CASSQEGGQGGYGYTF.